The clone carrying this T cell receptor beta chain came up a few times. This sample was included in a study of neurological immune-mediated disorders. Germline assignment: CDR1 SGHRS and CDR2 YFSETQ. The ends lost 0 bases at V and 4 bases at J; junction bases unmatched: 5. The CDR3 loop spans 15 amino acids. The cDNA came from 5'RACE with 10-nucleotide random UMIs. TCRdb processed the 5' RACE reads anew with MiXCR; each CDR3 protein has one entry. This sample has 55,000 to 75,000 distinct CDR3 sequences, with around 5.2% found just once. The sequence was collected from a woman aged 25 to 39 with multiple sclerosis. The V gene is TRBV5-1, the J gene TRBJ2-3; 7 bases match TRBD1. Sequencing was done on a sample of PBMCs. The CDR3 region has the DNA TGCGCCAGCAGCTTGGGGACAGGCTTAGCAGATACGCAGTATTTT. The encoded protein is CASSLGTGLADTQYF.